This T cell receptor beta chain was documented in a study of human T cells and chemical hapten exposure. For the study at large: Each patch test put 0.01% DPC on the upper back, and results were read at 6 days. Alopecia areata, totalis or universalis affected patients, mainly female.

General study findings and limits: Expanded TCRs clustered into significantly more large CDR3 similarity groups than controls, the analysis revealed.

In its sample, this clonotype was seen a few times. The antigen remains undetermined. V was clipped by 3 bases and J by 2 bases; unmatched bases: 3. The CDR3 is 15 residues long. The V gene's germline CDR1 is LGHNA and CDR2 YNFKEQ. Indicated time point: pre-sensitization, week 0. Specified treatment: therapeutic diphenylcyclopropenone sensitization with weekly scalp DPC. The template was total RNA from unfractionated whole blood. TCRdb independently ran MiXCR on the RACE reads; one entry per CDR3 protein. In the table there are some 330,000 distinct CDR3 sequences, roughly 6% of which are singletons. Here the sequenced sample was whole blood, taken in connection with sensitization to the hapten diphenylcyclopropenone (DPC). The sequence derives from a woman under 30 with alopecia areata. Some clones in this sample may be carry-over from other donors' samples. This rearrangement joins TRBV4-2 to TRBJ2-5; TRBD2 agrees at 10 bases. The CDR3 protein is CASSQETSGQETQYF. CDR3 DNA: TGTGCCAGCAGCCAGGAGACTAGCGGGCAAGAGACCCAGTACTTC.